The 26 T cell receptor beta chains given below trace back to one sample, sequenced in a study of shared clonotypes between healthy human individuals (dated by TCRdb to the early 2020s). Library preparation used the immunoSEQ multiplex PCR assay. TCRdb stores this immuneACCESS table with in-frame sequences only. Part of the clones is absent; in the studies checked, under half of the shortfall reflects unresolved V genes, and no reason is known for the rest. This sample has about 690,000 clones in its table, and around 91% of those were observed once. About a third of the sample goes to the ten largest clones. The sequencing sample was made of memory CD8+ T cells from PBMCs. Explained via the paper, the cell subset or site label denotes: CD45RO+ cells pooled with CCR7-negative TemRA cells. Source of these receptors: a young man in good health. Some clones in this sample may be carry-over from other donors' samples.

The V and J genes are TRBV4-1 and TRBJ1-5; D is unclear. Trimming took 0 bases from V and 0 from J, leaving 15 bases between them. This CDR3 comprises 18 residues. Germline loops: CDR1 MGHRA, CDR2 YSYEKL. The chain's CDR3 is CASSQENTRVYSNQPQHF. As DNA, the CDR3 is TGCGCCAGCAGCCAAGAGAACACTAGAGTATATAGCAATCAGCCCCAGCATTTT.

The rearrangement joins TRBV5-5 to TRBJ2-7, with TRBD2 identical over 7 bases. V shed 5 bases, J shed 1 base, and the junction held 3 bases outside the gene matches. Germline V lookup: CDR1 SGHKS, CDR2 YYEKEE (reference sequence). The length of the CDR3 is 13 residues. CDR3 in amino acids: CASSWEGSYEQYF. The CDR3 DNA is TGTGCCAGCAGTTGGGAGGGATCCTACGAGCAGTACTTC.

The chain uses TRBV11-2 and TRBJ1-1; TRBD1 might be the D (5 bases). The CDR3 runs to 12 residues. The V gene lost 5 bases and the J gene lost 6 bases, with 10 bases spanning the gap. Germline-derived CDR1 and CDR2 are SGHAT and FQNNGV. CDR3 amino acids: CASSPGIAEAFF. As DNA, the CDR3 is TGTGCCAGCAGCCCAGGGATCGCTGAAGCTTTCTTT.

This clone was counted once. The V gene is TRBV7-2, the J gene TRBJ1-1; D not certain. This CDR3 is built from 11 residues. Germline lookup yields CDR1 SGHTA and CDR2 FQGNSA. Trimming shortened V by 1 base and J by 7 bases, and 4 bases separated the two germline ends. DNA of the CDR3: TGTGCCAGCAGCTTAGGCCGTGAAGCTTTCTTT. This encodes CASSLGREAFF. The variable domain in full, completed from reference TRBV7-2 and TRBJ1-1, reads GAGVSQSPSNKVTEKGKDVELRCDPISGHTALYWYRQSLGQGLEFLIYFQGNSAPDKSGLPSDRFSAERTGGSVSTLTIQRTQQEDSAVYLCASSLGREAFFGQGTRLTVV.

The chain joins TRBV7-6 to TRBJ1-4; perhaps TRBD1 as D (6 bases). The CDR3 sequence is 14 residues long. With 0 bases removed from V and 12 bases from J, the gap between germline ends came to 14 bases. Germline values: CDR1 SGHVS, CDR2 FNYEAQ. The CDR3 DNA sequence: TGTGCCAGCAGCTTAGCGCTCAGGGGAGGGGAACTGTTTTTT. Protein product: CASSLALRGGELFF.

The rearrangement links TRBV13 to TRBJ2-5, with 8 bases that match TRBD1. With 3 bases clipped from V and 7 bases from J, the junction kept 4 bases outside the gene matches. Germline CDR1 is PRHDT and CDR2 is FYEKMQ (reference sequence). This CDR3 contains 13 residues. The DNA for the CDR3 is TGTGCCAGCAGCTTCGACAGGGGCGGGACCCAGTACTTC. Protein: CASSFDRGGTQYF.

This clone was recorded once. This may arise from a read error, as a much more abundant clone is one base away. The V and J genes are TRBV7-9 and TRBJ2-7, with no clear D. This CDR3 spans 12 amino acids. Germline V gene lookup returns CDR1 SEHNR and CDR2 FQNEAQ (reference sequence). Trimming cost V 0 bases and J 2 bases, with 2 bases left between them. DNA for the CDR3: TGTGCCAGCAGCTTAGCGGCCTACGAGCAGTACTTC. It is translated as CASSLAAYEQYF.

This sequence joins TRBV9 and TRBJ2-7, with D perhaps matching TRBD1 (5 bases). This CDR3 region has 14 residues. Trimming pared 0 bases from V and 7 bases from J, leaving 14 bases between. From germline, CDR1 is SGDLS and CDR2 YYNGEE. In DNA, the CDR3 is TGTGCCAGCAGCGTAGGTGCCAGGGTAATAGAGCAGTACTTC. Translation gives CASSVGARVIEQYF. The variable domain in full, completed from reference TRBV9 and TRBJ2-7, reads DSGVTQTPKHLITATGQRVTLRCSPRSGDLSVYWYQQSLDQGLQFLIQYYNGEERAKGNILERFSAQQFPDLHSELNLSSLELGDSALYFCASSVGARVIEQYFGPGTRLTVT.

The chain carries TRBV10-3 and TRBJ2-7; possible D gene TRBD1, 6 bases. The CDR3 has 15 amino acids. CDR1 and CDR2 from the germline V gene are ENHRY and SYGVKD. Trimming left V 5 bases short and J 4 bases short, with 18 bases between. The CDR3 here is CAISNRDSNRYEQYF. The CDR3 DNA is TGTGCCATCAGTAACAGGGATTCCAACCGGTACGAGCAGTACTTC.

J is TRBJ2-5 and V is TRBV27, with D perhaps TRBD2 (6 bases). Germline V gene data show CDR1 as MNHEY and CDR2 as SMNVEV (reference sequence). This CDR3 has 12 amino acids. The V and J ends lost 4 bases and 5 bases respectively, with 8 bases between them. CDR3 bases: TGTGCCAGCAGTTCCGCGGGGGAGACCCAGTACTTC. Amino acids: CASSSAGETQYF.

J is TRBJ2-5 and V is TRBV28; D is possibly TRBD1 (6 bases). The J call may be wrong; the DNA end is better matched by TRBJ2-7. This CDR3 is built from 15 residues. Looked up from germline, CDR1 is MDHEN and CDR2 is SYDVKM. CDR3 DNA sequence: TGTGCCAGCAGCGTCAGGGGCCCAAACACCTACGAGCAGTACTTC. This encodes CASSVRGPNTYEQYF.

This sequence joins TRBV7-9 and TRBJ2-3; no firm D call. Germline lookup yields CDR1 SEHNR and CDR2 FQNEAQ (reference sequence). The CDR3 sequence is 14 residues long. Trimming left V 2 bases short and J 0 bases short, with 6 bases between. DNA of the CDR3: TGTGCCAGCAGCTTATTGGGGAGCACAGATACGCAGTATTTT. This sequence encodes CASSLLGSTDTQYF.

This rearrangement joins TRBV7-8 to TRBJ1-2; 9 bases line up with TRBD1. CDR3 size: 18 residues. V lost 3 bases, J lost 1 base, and 12 bases stayed unmatched. Germline V gene data show CDR1 as SGHVS and CDR2 as FQNEAQ. In DNA, the CDR3 is TGTGCCAGCAGCTTTAGGAGCGGGACAGGGAAGGTTAACTATGGCTACACCTTC. It is translated as CASSFRSGTGKVNYGYTF.

This chain links TRBV7-9 with TRBJ2-2; D uncertain. The CDR3 has 14 residues. Between the trimmed V and J ends, which lost 1 base and 1 base, there was a span of 4 bases. Germline V gene lookup returns CDR1 SEHNR and CDR2 FQNEAQ (reference sequence). CDR3 sequence reads: CASSLVVNTGELFF. The CDR3 bases are TGTGCCAGCAGCTTAGTTGTGAACACCGGGGAGCTGTTTTTT.

V and J are TRBV11-2 and TRBJ1-2; TRBD1 matches 7 bases. In germline, CDR1 is SGHAT, CDR2 FQNNGV. V trimming: 5 bases; J trimming: 5 bases; junction bases outside the gene matches: 5. CDR3 length equals 13 residues. Written as DNA, the CDR3 is TGTGCCAGCAGCGTACGGACAGGATATGGCTACACCTTC. Protein product: CASSVRTGYGYTF. Combining the CDR3 with reference TRBV11-2 and TRBJ1-2 gives the whole variable domain EAGVAQSPRYKIIEKRQSVAFWCNPISGHATLYWYQQILGQGPKLLIQFQNNGVVDDSQLPKDRFSAERLKGVDSTLKIQPAKLEDSAVYLCASSVRTGYGYTFGSGTRLTVV.

In its sample, this clone was seen a few times. This sequence joins TRBV4-1 and TRBJ2-2; 8 bases are shared with TRBD2. Trimming removed 6 bases from V and 4 bases from J; junction bases left unmatched: 7. Germline V gene data show CDR1 as MGHRA and CDR2 as YSYEKL. The CDR3 loop spans 15 amino acids. The CDR3 spells CASSSVGRGTGELFF. CDR3 bases: TGCGCCAGCAGTAGTGTCGGGAGGGGCACCGGGGAGCTGTTTTTT.

The rearrangement uses TRBV28 and TRBJ1-5; D is uncertain. This CDR3 contains 15 residues. The V end was cut by 2 bases, the J end by 5 bases, with 13 bases between. Germline CDR1 and CDR2: MDHEN and SYDVKM. CDR3 sequence (DNA): TGTGCCAGCAGTTTAATTTTAACAGACTATCAGCCCCAGCATTTT. As protein: CASSLILTDYQPQHF.

The CDR3 loop reads CASSPGPSNQPQHF. In nucleotides, the CDR3 is TGTGCCAGCAGCCCGGGACCGAGCAATCAGCCCCAGCATTTT. The chain has TRBV27 and TRBJ1-5; possible D gene TRBD1, 5 bases. Trimming shortened V by 6 bases and J by 1 base, and 10 bases separated the two germline ends. This CDR3 contains 14 residues. Germline CDR1 is MNHEY and CDR2 is SMNVEV (reference sequence).

The CDR3 spells CASSRQRVSSYEQYF. The CDR3 nucleotides are TGTGCCAGCAGCCGCCAGAGGGTTAGTTCCTACGAGCAGTACTTC. This chain connects TRBV7-9 to TRBJ2-7; possibly TRBD2 for D (5 bases). Germline V CDR1 and CDR2: SEHNR, FQNEAQ (reference sequence). V lost 5 bases and J 1 base, leaving 15 bases between the germline ends. There are 15 residues in the CDR3. Variable domain in full (rest from reference TRBV7-9 and TRBJ2-7): DTGVSQNPRHKITKRGQNVTFRCDPISEHNRLYWYRQTLGQGPEFLTYFQNEAQLEKSRLLSDRFSAERPKGSFSTLEIQRTEQGDSAMYLCASSRQRVSSYEQYFGPGTRLTVT.

The chain combines TRBV27 with TRBJ2-1; D perhaps matches TRBD1 (5 bases). From germline, CDR1 is MNHEY and CDR2 SMNVEV (reference sequence). The CDR3 runs to 15 residues. Trimming pared 3 bases from V and 4 bases from J, leaving 13 bases between. The CDR3 DNA reads TGTGCCAGCAGTTTGGGGCAGGGCCTTTACAATGAGCAGTTCTTC. It translates to CASSLGQGLYNEQFF.

This chain joins TRBV7-4 and TRBJ2-1, with TRBD2 identical over 13 bases. The V gene's germline CDR1 is SGHVT and CDR2 SQSDAQ. This CDR3 region has 19 residues. J was trimmed by 8 bases and V by 4 bases; bases with no gene match: 17. DNA for the CDR3: TGTGCCAGCAGCTCGATACTAGCGGGAGGGCCCGGTAATAGAGATGAGCAGTTCTTC. Amino acid sequence: CASSSILAGGPGNRDEQFF. The complete variable domain, with remaining parts taken from reference TRBV7-4 and TRBJ2-1, reads GAGVSQSPRYKVAKRGRDVALRCDSISGHVTLYWYRQTLGQGSEVLTYSQSDAQRDKSGRPSGRFSAERPERSVSTLKIQRTEQGDSAVYLCASSSILAGGPGNRDEQFFGPGTRLTVL.

The chain carries TRBV7-7 and TRBJ2-1, with D perhaps TRBD2 (6 bases). V dropped 3 bases and J dropped 2 bases, with 14 bases sitting between them. CDR1 and CDR2 (germline): SSHAT, FNYEAQ (reference sequence). CDR3 length: 16 amino acids. CDR3 protein: CASSLGDSLPYNEQFF. DNA for the CDR3: TGTGCCAGCAGCTTGGGGGACTCGCTCCCCTACAATGAGCAGTTCTTC. The full variable domain, with the rest looked up from reference TRBV7-7 and TRBJ2-1, is GAGVSQSPRYKVTKRGQDVTLRCDPISSHATLYWYQQALGQGPEFLTYFNYEAQPDKSGLPSDRFSAERPEGSISTLTIQRTEQRDSAMYRCASSLGDSLPYNEQFFGPGTRLTVL.

This clone was seen only once. The rearrangement uses TRBV7-9 and TRBJ1-1, with 8 bases matching TRBD1. V dropped 1 base and J dropped 3; count of bases not matched to a gene: 1. This CDR3 contains 14 residues. Germline lookup yields CDR1 SEHNR and CDR2 FQNEAQ (reference sequence). CDR3 sequence: CASSLVQGDTEAFF. As DNA, the CDR3 is TGTGCCAGCAGCTTAGTACAGGGGGACACTGAAGCTTTCTTT.

The rearrangement joins TRBV6-1 to TRBJ2-7; 8 bases map to TRBD1. The ends lost 2 bases at V and 6 bases at J; junction bases unmatched: 9. The CDR3 has 15 residues. Germline-derived CDR1 and CDR2 are MNHNS and SASEGT. CDR3 bases: TGTGCCAGCAGTGAATGGGCGACAGGGGCGGGCGAGCAGTACTTC. Amino acids: CASSEWATGAGEQYF.

The CDR3 DNA follows: TGTGCCAGCAGCGCGGGGGGCGGCTCTGGAAACACCATATATTTT. This codes for CASSAGGGSGNTIYF. This chain links TRBV7-3 with TRBJ1-3; possible D gene TRBD1, 6 bases. The CDR3 sequence is 15 residues long. The germline CDR1 and CDR2 sequences are SGHTA and FQGTGA. V shed 5 bases and J shed 0 bases, with 11 bases lying between them.

The gene calls are TRBV28 and TRBJ1-5; D ambiguous. This CDR3 comprises 14 residues. Trimming shortened V by 3 bases and J by 4 bases, and 10 bases separated the two germline ends. The germline V gene encodes CDR1 MDHEN and CDR2 SYDVKM. CDR3 in DNA: TGTGCCAGCAGTTTTACCGGGGTTAATCAGCCCCAGCATTTT. The encoded protein is CASSFTGVNQPQHF. The entire variable domain, with the rest obtained from reference TRBV28 and TRBJ1-5, is as follows: DVKVTQSSRYLVKRTGEKVFLECVQDMDHENMFWYRQDPGLGLRLIYFSYDVKMKEKGDIPEGYSVSREKKERFSLILESASTNQTSMYLCASSFTGVNQPQHFGDGTRLSIL.